A single sample is the source of the 4 T cell receptor beta chains below, sequenced in a study of T cells in women clearing cervical HPV infection. The protocol was immunoSEQ multiplex PCR, while the TCRdb copy is restricted to in-frame clones and leaves out a portion. The table gives about 16,000 clones; the top ten clones make up about 7% of it. Material: blood buffy coat. The source of these receptors is a woman between 18 and 69 years old with a cervical HPV16 infection that either progressed to CIN3+ or cleared (not recorded which).

In regard to this clone: The read comes to an end 3 residues before the CDR3 does, leaving the germline J gene to fill in the end. The V call is TRBV27, the J call TRBJ1-6; 7 positions agree with TRBD1. Germline trimming cut 7 bases from V and 10 bases from J; bases unmatched to any gene: 13. Germline V gene lookup returns CDR1 MNHEY and CDR2 SMNVEV (reference sequence). This CDR3 region has 15 residues. The sequenced part of the CDR3 DNA is TGTGCCAGCAAAGACGACAGGGAGTTCTCCTCACCC. Its translation: CASKDDREFSSP. The CDR3, in full, reads CASKDDREFSSPLHF.

Concerning this clone: The read ends 3 residues before the CDR3 terminus; that terminus is restored from the germline J gene. V usage is TRBV11-3 and J usage is TRBJ1-2; 7 nucleotides agree with TRBD1. The CDR3 totals 14 residues. Trimming at V came to 7 bases and at J to 3 bases, leaving 8 bases not matched to a gene. Germline CDR1 is SGHNT and CDR2 is YENEEA. The CDR3 loop reads CASTEDRADYGYTF. CDR3 DNA, as far as it was read: TGTGCCAGCACCGAAGACAGGGCTGACTATGGC.

As for this clone: The CDR3 end is not reached by the read, which stops 3 residues before it; the germline J gene fills it in. This chain connects TRBV6-1 to TRBJ1-2; D is undetermined. The V end lost 4 bases, the J end lost 4 bases, and 10 bases lay between the germline ends. There are 13 residues in the CDR3. Germline V CDR1 and CDR2: MNHNS, SASEGT. CDR3 sequence reads: CASSGSGSYGYTF. The covered CDR3 bases are TGTGCCAGCAGTGGGTCGGGGAGCTATGGC.

To note about this clone: Coverage ceases 3 residues before the CDR3 finishes, and the germline J gene fills in the end. The chain couples TRBV19 to TRBJ1-2, with TRBD1 matching over 8 bases. Germline values: CDR1 LNHDA, CDR2 SQIVND (reference sequence). Trimming at V came to 8 bases and at J to 3 bases, leaving 11 bases not matched to a gene. The CDR3 loop spans 15 amino acids. The CDR3 protein is CASSGQGRGDYGYTF. CDR3 bases read: TGTGCCAGTTCCGGACAGGGCAGAGGGGACTATGGC.